The 25 T cell receptor beta chains reported below all come from one sample, sequenced in a study of regulatory T cells in long-lasting Graves disease (dated by TCRdb to the early 2020s). The library relied on multiplex PCR. The sequencer was an Illumina HiSeq 4000. iRepertoire HTBI primers and Arm-PCR amplification of CDR3 regions were used to construct TCR beta libraries. In-frame beta chains were kept once TCRdb had trimmed the public reads at Q25 with fastp and called clones with MiXCR. Rows with a matching CDR3 protein are joined into one entry that keeps the most common DNA and genes. The sample contains approximately 470,000 distinct CDR3 sequences, less than 25% of them found a single time. 7.8% of the sample belongs to the ten largest clones. In light of the paper, this sample's time point label describes: persistent/refractory GD, antithyroid drugs over 5 years with positive TRAb. RNA was extracted from PBMCs in TRIzol for both TCR sequencing and RNA sequencing.

Sequenced here: peripheral blood mononuclear cells (PBMCs), sampled when the disease was refractory, from a patient treated with antithyroid drugs. Receptors originate from a female donor with Graves disease.

The V and J genes are TRBV4-2 and TRBJ1-2; 7 bases fit TRBD1. With V trimmed by 4 bases and J by 2 bases, 7 bases remained unmatched. Germline V gene data show CDR1 as LGHNA and CDR2 as YNFKEQ. The CDR3 covers 15 residues. The CDR3 DNA is TGTGCCAGCAGCCCAGGGGGTAACTGGAACTATGGCTACACCTTC. It codes for CASSPGGNWNYGYTF.

The genes are TRBV29-1 and TRBJ2-7, with D possibly being TRBD1 or TRBD2 (5 bases each). Trimming removed 3 bases at V and 0 bases at J, with 9 bases between. The CDR3 spans 13 residues. Germline CDR1 and CDR2: SQVTM and ANQGSEA. The CDR3 protein is CSVDLGDSYEQYF. The CDR3 DNA is TGCAGCGTTGATTTGGGGGACTCCTACGAGCAGTACTTC.

The rearrangement joins TRBV27 to TRBJ2-7, with TRBD2 matching over 9 bases. Trimming cost V 6 bases and J 3 bases; bases outside gene matches: 9. The length of the CDR3 is 15 residues. CDR1 MNHEY and CDR2 SMNVEV come from the germline V gene (reference sequence). This CDR3 reads CASRQVSGSDYEQYF. In DNA form, the CDR3 reads TGTGCCAGCAGGCAGGTTAGCGGGAGCGACTACGAGCAGTACTTC.

V gene TRBV5-1 combines with J gene TRBJ1-1; 8 nucleotides agree with TRBD1. Germline CDR1 SGHRS, CDR2 YFSETQ. The CDR3 has 14 residues. The ends lost 4 bases at V and 8 bases at J; junction bases unmatched: 10. The CDR3 sequence is CASSEQGAIQEAFF. The CDR3 coding sequence is TGCGCCAGCAGCGAGCAGGGGGCGATACAGGAAGCTTTCTTT.

The DNA of the CDR3 is TGTGCCAGCAGCTTAGGGGGGAGGGGACACCTGAACACTGAAGCTTTCTTT. It specifies CASSLGGRGHLNTEAFF. The rearrangement links TRBV7-9 to TRBJ1-1; D might be TRBD1 (6 bases). This CDR3 has 17 amino acids. Per the germline V gene, CDR1 is SEHNR and CDR2 is FQNEAQ (reference sequence). Trimming stripped 1 base from V and 0 bases from J, with 15 bases between.

The genes are TRBV5-1 and TRBJ2-5; the match to TRBD2 covers 14 bases. The junction had 6 bases not matched to a gene; V was cut back by 4 bases and J by 1 base. CDR1 SGHRS and CDR2 YFSETQ come from the germline V gene. The CDR3 sequence is 17 residues long. The CDR3 is CASSPRLAGGFQETQYF. Written as DNA, the CDR3 is TGCGCCAGCAGCCCACGACTAGCGGGAGGGTTCCAAGAGACCCAGTACTTC.

This clonotype was observed many times. V and J are TRBV2 and TRBJ1-1; D uncertain. The CDR3 has 15 residues. Germline values: CDR1 SNHLY, CDR2 FYNNEI. V was cut by 7 bases and J by 6 bases, with 21 bases left in between. The CDR3 reads CASTRNGNVWAEAFF. CDR3 sequence (DNA): TGTGCCAGCACACGGAACGGGAACGTTTGGGCTGAAGCTTTCTTT. Supplemented by reference TRBV2 and TRBJ1-1, the full variable domain reads EPEVTQTPSHQVTQMGQEVILRCVPISNHLYFYWYRQILGQKVEFLVSFYNNEISEKSEIFDDQFSVERPDGSNFTLKIRSTKLEDSAMYFCASTRNGNVWAEAFFGQGTRLTVV.

This chain uses TRBV20-1 with TRBJ2-3, with D hard to call. There are 17 residues in the CDR3. Between the trimmed V and J ends, which lost 0 bases and 1 base, there was a span of 17 bases. Germline CDR1 and CDR2: DFQATT and SNEGSKA (reference sequence). CDR3 sequence (DNA): TGCAGTGCTAGAGATGGTAGATTGGCGGCTCGCACAGATACGCAGTATTTT. Its protein product is CSARDGRLAARTDTQYF.

This clonotype has just a few counts. The chain joins TRBV27 to TRBJ2-7; no reliable D call. V was shortened by 2 bases and J by 3 bases, with 8 bases between the two germline ends. The CDR3 covers 13 residues. Per germline, CDR1 MNHEY and CDR2 SMNVEV (reference sequence). The CDR3 DNA sequence: TGTGCCAGCAGTTTAAAACATAGCTACGAGCAGTACTTC. As protein: CASSLKHSYEQYF.

This clonotype has only a few counts. The rearrangement joins TRBV7-9 to TRBJ1-1; TRBD1 matches at 9 bases. V lost 5 bases to trimming and J lost 1 base; unmatched junction nucleotides: 5. The CDR3 has 15 residues. Germline CDR1 and CDR2: SEHNR and FQNEAQ (reference sequence). The CDR3 bases are TGTGCCAGCAGCCCCTACAGGGGGCCGAACACTGAAGCTTTCTTT. This encodes CASSPYRGPNTEAFF.

This clonotype was picked up many times. V is TRBV7-2 and J is TRBJ2-2, with 8 nucleotides matching TRBD2. Germline V CDR1 and CDR2: SGHTA, FQGNSA. The J segment lost 0 bases and the V segment lost 6 bases, leaving 6 bases of the junction unmatched. The CDR3 covers 16 residues. CDR3 amino acids: CASRVKAGANTGELFF. CDR3 sequence (DNA): TGTGCCAGCAGGGTTAAAGCGGGAGCGAACACCGGGGAGCTGTTTTTT.

V usage is TRBV20-1 and J usage is TRBJ2-7, with D tentatively TRBD2 (6 bases). V dropped 3 bases and J dropped 2 bases, with 14 bases sitting between them. This CDR3 is 14 amino acids long. The germline V gene encodes CDR1 DFQATT and CDR2 SNEGSKA (reference sequence). CDR3 loop: CSARPWDSTYEQYF. The CDR3 coding sequence is TGCAGTGCTAGGCCCTGGGACTCTACCTACGAGCAGTACTTC.

V gene TRBV27 combines with J gene TRBJ2-7; 8 positions match TRBD2. Germline V gene sequence: CDR1 MNHEY, CDR2 SMNVEV (reference sequence). The V and J ends lost 7 bases and 5 bases, in that order; junction bases with no gene match: 10. This CDR3 has 14 amino acids. The CDR3 DNA reads as TGTGCCAGCACTACAAGCGGGGGCATCAACGAGCAGTACTTC. Amino acid sequence: CASTTSGGINEQYF.

The rearrangement links TRBV6-5 to TRBJ2-1; 10 nucleotides match TRBD2. CDR1 is MNHEY, CDR2 SVGAGI, per germline. The CDR3 is 17 residues long. V shed 0 bases and J 6 bases; nucleotides not matched to a gene: 8. CDR3 coding DNA: TGTGCCAGCAGTTACTCGGAGACCGGGACTAGCGCCAATGAGCAGTTCTTC. Translated, it gives CASSYSETGTSANEQFF.

This clonotype was seen many times. The chain is built from TRBV11-2 and TRBJ2-7; D is unclear. V dropped 5 bases and J dropped 3 bases, with 11 bases sitting between them. CDR1 and CDR2 from the germline V gene are SGHAT and FQNNGV. The CDR3 extends over 13 amino acids. The CDR3 loop is CASSQRASYEQYF. In DNA form, the CDR3 reads TGTGCCAGCAGCCAGCGCGCCAGCTACGAGCAGTACTTC.

J is TRBJ2-7 and V is TRBV7-9; D unclear. This CDR3 region has 14 residues. Trimming took 1 base from V and 3 from J, leaving 10 bases between them. Germline V lookup: CDR1 SEHNR, CDR2 FQNEAQ (reference sequence). CDR3 nucleotide sequence: TGTGCCAGCAGCTTAGAGGCTACGGGCTACGAGCAGTACTTC. Amino acid sequence: CASSLEATGYEQYF.

This chain uses TRBV28 with TRBJ2-2, with 13 bases that match TRBD2. From germline, CDR1 is MDHEN and CDR2 SYDVKM. The length of the CDR3 is 18 residues. After removal of 6 bases from V and 6 bases from J, the junction contained 13 bases not matched to a gene. The CDR3 DNA reads TGTGCCAGCAGCTCCCGGACTAGCGGGAGAATTATTTCCGGGGAGCTGTTTTTT. It specifies CASSSRTSGRIISGELFF.

The CDR3 here is CASSPLPGGAPSYNEQFF. In DNA form, the CDR3 reads TGCGCCAGCAGCCCCTTGCCGGGAGGAGCCCCCTCCTACAATGAGCAGTTCTTC. The V call is TRBV5-1, the J call TRBJ2-1; TRBD2 aligns across 7 bases. The CDR3 totals 18 residues. The germline gives CDR1 SGHRS, CDR2 YFSETQ. V lost 4 bases, J lost 0 bases, and 13 bases stayed unmatched.

Many counts were recorded for this clonotype. The rearrangement uses TRBV5-1 and TRBJ1-5; D uncertain. V gave up 8 bases and J gave up 3 bases, with 15 bases separating them. Per the germline V gene, CDR1 is SGHRS and CDR2 is YFSETQ. CDR3 length: 14 amino acids. The CDR3 sequence: CARNSDGVNQPQHF. For the CDR3, the DNA is TGCGCCAGGAACTCGGACGGAGTCAATCAGCCCCAGCATTTT.

Turning to this clonotype: The CDR3 ends on some other residue instead of the conserved phenylalanine or tryptophan, so this is likely a read error. CDR3 DNA: TGTGCCAGCAGCTTACTCTGGGGGAACACAGATACGCAGTATTTG. This encodes CASSLLWGNTDTQYL. The chain has TRBV11-2 and TRBJ2-3; D is possibly TRBD1 or TRBD2 (5 bases each). Trimming removed 2 bases at V and 2 bases at J, with 11 bases between. The CDR3 is 15 residues long. The germline CDR1 and CDR2 sequences are SGHAT and FQNNGV.

The sample holds many counts of this clonotype. The V call is TRBV28, the J call TRBJ1-5; the D gene is possibly TRBD1 (5 bases). CDR3 length: 13 amino acids. The germline V and J ends were trimmed by 1 base and 7 bases, with 8 bases remaining between them. Germline loops: CDR1 MDHEN, CDR2 SYDVKM. In DNA, the CDR3 is TGTGCCAGCAGTTTATTCGAGGGGCAGCCCCAGCATTTT. Translation gives CASSLFEGQPQHF.

This clonotype was detected many times. The chain employs TRBV7-2 and TRBJ1-4; tentatively, D is TRBD1 (6 bases). Germline V lookup: CDR1 SGHTA, CDR2 FQGNSA. Deletions cut 1 base from V and 1 base from J, with 10 bases between. CDR3 length: 16 amino acids. The CDR3 coding sequence is TGTGCCAGCAGCTTAGAGTCAGGGGTAACTAATGAAAAACTGTTTTTT. Amino acid sequence: CASSLESGVTNEKLFF.

In the case of this clonotype: The germline gene is not matched at one end of the junction; a read error may be the cause. This chain uses TRBV7-7 with TRBJ2-5; 7 nucleotides line up with TRBD2. Germline V gives CDR1 SSHAT, CDR2 FNYEAQ (reference sequence). CDR3 size: 15 residues. CDR3: CASSLGGLEDETQYF. In DNA form, the CDR3 reads TGTGCTAGCAGCTTAGGAGGACTAGAGGATGAGACCCAGTACTTC.

This clonotype was observed a few times. V is TRBV7-3 and J is TRBJ2-3; 7 bases agree with TRBD2. Germline loops: CDR1 SGHTA, CDR2 FQGTGA. The CDR3 has 16 residues. Trimming at V came to 2 bases and at J to 0 bases, leaving 5 bases not matched to a gene. The CDR3: CASSLLPGGSTDTQYF. As DNA, the CDR3 is TGTGCCAGCAGCTTACTTCCGGGAGGAAGCACAGATACGCAGTATTTT.

The rearrangement joins TRBV14 to TRBJ2-7; 9 bases line up with TRBD2. The CDR3 totals 15 residues. The germline gives CDR1 SGHDN, CDR2 FVKESK. J lost 4 bases, V lost 3 bases, and 7 bases had no gene match. The CDR3 DNA reads as TGTGCCAGCAGCCAGGGACTAGCAACGGCGTACGAGCAGTACTTC. Translation gives CASSQGLATAYEQYF.